Following are 26 T cell receptor beta chains from one sample sequenced in a study of blood T cell repertoires in COVID-19. Profiled with immunoSEQ multiplex PCR; TCRdb holds only in-frame clones, not every one. Of about 310,000 clones listed, roughly 89% were seen once; the top ten hold over 8.5%. Sequenced sample: PBMCs or T cells enriched from blood (not recorded which). The source is a woman under 40 who had recovered from COVID-19.

The chain joins TRBV29-1 to TRBJ1-1; D may be TRBD1 (5 bases). Trimming left V 6 bases short and J 5 bases short, with 10 bases between. The CDR3 has 11 amino acids. CDR1 is SQVTM, CDR2 ANQGSEA, per germline. CDR3 bases: TGCAGCGTAGACCGACAGACTGAAGCTTTCTTT. Its translation is CSVDRQTEAFF.

The chain links TRBV12-3 or TRBV12-4 to TRBJ1-5, with unresolved D. Trimming stripped 3 bases from V and 5 bases from J, with 8 bases between. The CDR3 spans 13 residues. CDR3 sequence reads: CASSFNRHQPQHF. The CDR3 nucleotides are TGTGCCAGCAGTTTTAACAGACATCAGCCCCAGCATTTT.

This chain uses TRBV10-1 with TRBJ2-5, with D unresolved. Germline V gene lookup returns CDR1 WNHNN and CDR2 SYGVQD (reference sequence). V was shortened by 5 bases and J by 5 bases, with 18 bases between the two germline ends. The CDR3 runs to 15 residues. The CDR3 loop is CASSPGAPVRETQYF. Here the CDR3 DNA reads TGCGCCAGCAGTCCGGGTGCCCCGGTCCGTGAGACCCAGTACTTC.

The genes are TRBV5-6 and TRBJ1-2, with TRBD1 identical over 9 bases. The CDR3 covers 15 residues. J lost 6 bases, V lost 1 base, and 7 bases had no gene match. Germline assignment: CDR1 SGHDT and CDR2 YYEEEE. This chain's CDR3 is CASSLSTGGVDGYTF. The DNA of the CDR3 is TGTGCCAGCAGCTTGTCAACAGGGGGCGTTGATGGCTACACCTTC.

The chain combines TRBV18 with TRBJ2-7, with D tentatively TRBD2 (5 bases). V dropped 8 bases and J dropped 2 bases, with 10 bases sitting between them. There are 12 residues in the CDR3. In germline, CDR1 is KGHSH, CDR2 LQKENI. CDR3 in DNA: TGTGCCAGCGCAGAGGGCGCCTACGAGCAGTACTTC. Translated, it gives CASAEGAYEQYF.

J is TRBJ1-5 and V is TRBV6-5; D unresolved. The CDR3 is 11 amino acids. CDR1 and CDR2 (germline): MNHEY, SVGAGI. V was clipped by 4 bases and J by 7 bases, with 5 bases between them. The CDR3 here is CASSSQQPQHF. The DNA of the CDR3 is TGTGCCAGCAGTTCCCAACAGCCCCAGCATTTT.

This chain connects TRBV7-2 to TRBJ2-7; D gene unclear. Germline-derived CDR1 and CDR2 are SGHTA and FQGNSA. The CDR3 spans 12 residues. Trimming stripped 5 bases from V and 6 bases from J, with 11 bases between. The CDR3 loop reads CASSPFVREQYF. DNA of the CDR3: TGTGCCAGCAGCCCGTTCGTCCGCGAGCAGTACTTC. Full variable domain (outside the CDR3, taken from reference TRBV7-2 and TRBJ2-7): GAGVSQSPSNKVTEKGKDVELRCDPISGHTALYWYRQSLGQGLEFLIYFQGNSAPDKSGLPSDRFSAERTGGSVSTLTIQRTQQEDSAVYLCASSPFVREQYFGPGTRLTVT.

This clone was counted once. DNA for the CDR3: TGTGCCAGCAGCTTAGGGACTAGCGGGAGCTACGAGCAGTACTTC. Translated: CASSLGTSGSYEQYF. The chain combines TRBV7-6 with TRBJ2-7, with TRBD2 identical over 13 bases. Trimming took 1 base from V and 3 from J; bases not matched to a gene: 0. The CDR3 is 15 amino acids. In germline, CDR1 is SGHVS, CDR2 FNYEAQ.

CDR3 protein: CASSHGHLNSPLHF. The CDR3 DNA is TGTGCCAGCAGCCACGGACACCTTAATTCACCCCTCCACTTT. This chain uses TRBV14 with TRBJ1-6; D perhaps matches TRBD1 (5 bases). The CDR3 totals 14 residues. Trimming left V 3 bases short and J 6 bases short, with 9 bases between. From germline, CDR1 is SGHDN and CDR2 FVKESK.

The chain couples TRBV9 to TRBJ1-2; D might be TRBD1 (5 bases). The V end was cut by 0 bases, the J end by 4 bases, with 19 bases between. The CDR3 is 17 residues long. The germline V gene has CDR1 SGDLS and CDR2 YYNGEE. This CDR3 reads CASSVDGGAIGVYGYTF. The DNA for the CDR3 is TGTGCCAGCAGCGTAGATGGAGGGGCAATAGGGGTCTATGGCTACACCTTC.

The chain joins TRBV27 to TRBJ2-1; the match to TRBD2 covers 14 bases. The CDR3 runs to 18 residues. CDR1 is MNHEY, CDR2 SMNVEV, per germline (reference sequence). V was pared by 5 bases and J by 7 bases, with 13 bases of the junction left unmatched. CDR3 loop: CASSTRPTSGRGGNEQFF. In DNA, the CDR3 is TGTGCCAGCAGTACACGCCCGACTAGCGGGAGGGGAGGAAATGAGCAGTTCTTC.

V gene TRBV3-1 (or the pseudogene TRBV3-2) combines with J gene TRBJ2-2, with a possible D match to TRBD1 (6 bases). CDR3 size: 16 residues. Germline V gene data show CDR1 as LGHDT and CDR2 as YNNKEL (reference sequence). V lost 6 bases, J lost 3 bases, and 17 bases lay in between. CDR3 sequence: CASRNFWAGDTGELFF. As DNA, the CDR3 is TGTGCCAGCAGGAACTTTTGGGCAGGGGACACCGGGGAGCTGTTTTTT.

This clone is labeled as medium-sized. This chain joins TRBV4-2 and TRBJ1-4, with a tentative D call TRBD1 (6 bases). Germline CDR1 reads LGHNA; CDR2 reads YNFKEQ. The V end was cut by 1 base, the J end by 7 bases, with 13 bases between. The CDR3 covers 15 residues. CDR3 DNA sequence: TGTGCCAGCAGCCAAGGGCAAGGGACAAGTGAAAAACTGTTTTTT. Translation gives CASSQGQGTSEKLFF.

The genes are TRBV9 and TRBJ1-1; D perhaps matches TRBD1 (6 bases). The CDR3 runs to 17 residues. V lost 0 bases, J lost 2 bases, and 17 bases lay in between. Germline V gene sequence: CDR1 SGDLS, CDR2 YYNGEE. This chain's CDR3 is CASSVAPTGWGNTEAFF. CDR3 DNA: TGTGCCAGCAGCGTAGCACCGACAGGTTGGGGCAACACTGAAGCTTTCTTT.

This chain connects TRBV15 to TRBJ1-5; 9 bases fit TRBD1. CDR3 size: 17 residues. With 0 bases clipped from V and 7 bases from J, the junction kept 10 bases outside the gene matches. Germline V CDR1 and CDR2: LNHNV, YYDKDF (reference sequence). DNA of the CDR3: TGTGCCACCAGCAGAGATCTTGGGACAGGGAAGACCCAGCCCCAGCATTTT. This encodes CATSRDLGTGKTQPQHF.

The chain carries TRBV4-2 and TRBJ1-5; D not resolved. This CDR3 spans 14 amino acids. V was pared by 4 bases and J by 7 bases, with 14 bases between. The germline CDR1 and CDR2 sequences are LGHNA and YNFKEQ. CDR3 DNA sequence: TGTGCCAGCAGCCGAGACGGACTTGGACAGCCCCAGCATTTT. Amino acid sequence: CASSRDGLGQPQHF.

The genes are TRBV28 and TRBJ1-4; weak D call: TRBD1 (6 bases). Trimming removed 1 base at V and 7 bases at J, with 10 bases between. Per the germline V gene, CDR1 is MDHEN and CDR2 is SYDVKM. CDR3 length: 14 amino acids. Written as DNA, the CDR3 is TGTGCCAGCAGTTTATACAGGGTGGGTGAAAAACTGTTTTTT. It encodes CASSLYRVGEKLFF.

The chain uses TRBV27 and TRBJ2-7; D might be TRBD1 (6 bases). The CDR3 is made up of 14 amino acids. V was clipped by 2 bases and J by 4 bases, with 12 bases between them. Germline lookup yields CDR1 MNHEY and CDR2 SMNVEV (reference sequence). The CDR3: CASSLEGVLYEQYF. As DNA, the CDR3 is TGTGCCAGCAGTTTAGAGGGGGTACTTTACGAGCAGTACTTC.

V usage is TRBV14 and J usage is TRBJ2-3; D may be TRBD2 (6 bases). The V end lost 1 base, the J end lost 0 bases, and 11 bases lay between the germline ends. Germline-derived CDR1 and CDR2 are SGHDN and FVKESK. This CDR3 region has 16 residues. CDR3 bases: TGTGCCAGCAGCCAAGTCGGGGGACCCAGCACAGATACGCAGTATTTT. This encodes CASSQVGGPSTDTQYF. The complete variable domain, with remaining parts taken from reference TRBV14 and TRBJ2-3, reads EAGVTQFPSHSVIEKGQTVTLRCDPISGHDNLYWYRRVMGKEIKFLLHFVKESKQDESGMPNNRFLAERTGGTYSTLKVQPAELEDSGVYFCASSQVGGPSTDTQYFGPGTRLTVL.

The chain carries TRBV7-9 and TRBJ2-1, with 12 positions matching TRBD2. The CDR3 runs 15 residues. V trimming: 5 bases; J trimming: 5 bases; junction bases outside the gene matches: 4. Germline values: CDR1 SEHNR, CDR2 FQNEAQ (reference sequence). CDR3 sequence reads: CASSPRLAGDNEQFF. CDR3 sequence (DNA): TGTGCCAGCAGCCCACGACTAGCGGGAGACAATGAGCAGTTCTTC.

The chain carries TRBV28 and TRBJ2-5; possibly TRBD2 for D (5 bases). V dropped 6 bases and J dropped 3 bases, with 11 bases sitting between them. From germline, CDR1 is MDHEN and CDR2 SYDVKM. This CDR3 is 13 amino acids long. In DNA form, the CDR3 reads TGTGCCAGCAGGCCACTAGGGAAAGAGACCCAGTACTTC. This gives the protein CASRPLGKETQYF. Variable domain in full (rest from reference TRBV28 and TRBJ2-5): DVKVTQSSRYLVKRTGEKVFLECVQDMDHENMFWYRQDPGLGLRLIYFSYDVKMKEKGDIPEGYSVSREKKERFSLILESASTNQTSMYLCASRPLGKETQYFGPGTRLLVL.

The chain recombines TRBV5-1 with TRBJ1-2, with D possibly matching TRBD1 (5 bases). The CDR3 is 16 residues long. Trimming removed 1 base from V and 4 bases from J, with 17 bases in between. In germline, CDR1 is SGHRS, CDR2 YFSETQ. The CDR3 loop reads CASSLWGDGTAYGYTF. CDR3 in DNA: TGCGCCAGCAGCTTGTGGGGGGACGGGACCGCCTATGGCTACACCTTC.

This chain uses TRBV10-3 with TRBJ1-2, with 7 bases matching TRBD1. The CDR3 is made up of 15 amino acids. V was pared by 0 bases and J by 1 base, with 2 bases of the junction left unmatched. The germline V gene encodes CDR1 ENHRY and CDR2 SYGVKD. CDR3 protein: CAISESGTDNYGYTF. The CDR3 bases are TGTGCCATCAGTGAGTCCGGGACAGATAACTATGGCTACACCTTC.

The chain recombines TRBV6-5 with TRBJ1-5; no reliable D call. Germline V gene lookup returns CDR1 MNHEY and CDR2 SVGAGI. V lost 6 bases and J lost 2, with 14 bases in between. CDR3 length: 15 residues. CDR3 sequence: CASSGILRGNQPQHF. The CDR3 nucleotides read TGTGCCAGCAGCGGGATCCTGAGAGGCAATCAGCCCCAGCATTTT.

The genes are TRBV6-5 and TRBJ1-3; 9 bases fit TRBD1. Losses at the gene ends were 2 bases for V and 4 bases for J; bases not matched to a gene: 3. Looked up from germline, CDR1 is MNHEY and CDR2 is SVGAGI. The CDR3 length is 15 residues. The CDR3 reads CASSYAQGAGNTIYF. In DNA form, the CDR3 reads TGTGCCAGCAGTTACGCACAGGGGGCAGGAAACACCATATATTTT.

This rearrangement joins TRBV27 to TRBJ2-5, with D perhaps TRBD1 (6 bases). Germline-derived CDR1 and CDR2 are MNHEY and SMNVEV (reference sequence). V lost 2 bases to trimming and J lost 5 bases, with 12 bases between them. This CDR3 comprises 14 residues. CDR3 protein: CASSLRWGLETQYF. In DNA form, the CDR3 reads TGTGCCAGCAGTTTAAGGTGGGGGCTGGAGACCCAGTACTTC.